Ten or more counts support the clone carrying this TCR beta chain. As yet, its antigen is unknown. TCRdb re-called the multiplex PCR reads with MiXCR, one entry per CDR3 protein. The sample has tens of thousands of distinct CDR3 sequences, 35% to 50% seen once. This entry comes from a study of breast tumors, draining lymph nodes, adjacent tissues. Study outcomes and limitations: Tumors had less TCR diversity than lymph nodes, more than nontumor tissue.

This CDR3 spans 14 amino acids. V gave up 1 base and J gave up 9 bases; unmatched junction bases: 5. The receptor comes from a female donor with breast cancer. Some clones in this sample may be carry-over from other donors' samples. Source material: breast tumor tissue. The gene calls are TRBV12-3 or TRBV12-4 and TRBJ2-3, with 9 positions matching TRBD2. DNA of the CDR3: TGTGCCAGCAGTTTAGAAGCGGGAGGCGTGACGCAGTATTTT. Protein: CASSLEAGGVTQYF.